The clone carrying this T cell receptor (beta chain) showed up just a few times. What it binds is unknown. This sample was taken from a study of cytomegalovirus exposure and HLA in healthy donors. With 60 Vbeta and 13 Jbeta primers, the PCR was carried out. Profiled with immunoSEQ multiplex PCR; TCRdb holds only in-frame clones, not every one. The sample records roughly 150,000 clones, around three fifths being singletons. Notes on the study in general: TCR beta sequences reportedly predicted most subjects' HLA-A and HLA-B alleles accurately.

The receptor comes from a woman between 25 and 40 years old in good health and CMV-seropositive. Material: PBMCs.

In DNA form, the CDR3 reads TGTGCCAGCAGTACAGGAATTAAAGAGACCCAGTACTTC. It is translated as CASSTGIKETQYF. V usage is TRBV28 and J usage is TRBJ2-5; the D gene is possibly TRBD1 (5 bases). The CDR3 runs 13 residues. Germline V gene data show CDR1 as MDHEN and CDR2 as SYDVKM. V was clipped by 5 bases and J by 3 bases, with 10 bases between them.